Listed below are T cell receptor beta chains from one sample, sequenced in a study of blood T cell repertoires in COVID-19. Using immunoSEQ multiplex PCR, the repertoire was profiled, and TCRdb retains in-frame clones only, with some absent. The sample contains fewer than 250,000 clones, approximately 90% of which appear only once. Sample: peripheral blood. All receptors derive from a man between 60 and 75 years old with COVID-19, enrolled during active disease. The CDR3 runs from the conserved cysteine through the conserved F or W. The order of the fields is V gene, CDR3 protein.

TRBV24-1	CATSGTGGGRRYNEQFF
TRBV15	CATSRDRGDEQYF
TRBV15	CATSRDQGLPSTDTQYF
TRBV6-5	CAACPTVSNTEAFF
TRBV7-9	CASSLAGGYGYTF
TRBV5-8	CASRGGLPNYGYTF
TRBV7-8	CASSLGPAGARTQYF
TRBV28	CASKSSQGRWSYGYTF
TRBV13	CASSNYRVSTGELFF
TRBV28	CASSLGAETGYGYTF
TRBV29-1	CSVSGQGAGGELFF
TRBV9	CASGLLSDTEAFF
TRBV6-5	CASKFRDDYGYTF
TRBV18	CASSPPSAGASHEQYF
TRBV6-5	CASTRLGTQNTEAFF
TRBV29-1	CSVHRTGAYGYTF
TRBV5-1	CASSPWTEGYEQYF